Shown below are 18 T cell receptor beta chains from a single sample sequenced in a study of tumour-infiltrating T cells in Burkitt lymphoma. Clones were sequenced by immunoSEQ multiplex PCR, and TCRdb holds only the in-frame ones, with some missing. This table holds 14,000 or so clones, approximately 82% found once. Sequencing was done on a sample of tumor tissue. These receptors were obtained from a human donor with diffuse large B-cell lymphoma.

This clone was seen a handful of times. J is TRBJ1-2 and V is TRBV9; D gene ambiguous. CDR1 and CDR2 from the germline V gene are SGDLS and YYNGEE. Trimming cost V 5 bases and J 3 bases, with 14 bases left between them. CDR3 length: 14 residues. This chain's CDR3 is CASRARGGDYGYTF. The CDR3 region has the DNA TGTGCCAGCAGAGCACGAGGCGGGGACTATGGCTACACCTTC.

This clone has a single count. V and J are TRBV6-1 and TRBJ1-5; D gene ambiguous. The CDR3 runs to 15 residues. V lost 6 bases to trimming and J lost 0 bases, with 12 bases between them. Looked up from germline, CDR1 is MNHNS and CDR2 is SASEGT. The CDR3 spells CASRSTEYSNQPQHF. In DNA form, the CDR3 reads TGTGCCAGCAGATCCACAGAATATAGCAATCAGCCCCAGCATTTT.

This clone has a handful of counts. V usage is TRBV27 and J usage is TRBJ2-2; D gene unclear. Germline loops: CDR1 MNHEY, CDR2 SMNVEV (reference sequence). The CDR3 contains 11 residues. Between the trimmed V and J ends, which lost 8 bases and 9 bases, there was a span of 10 bases. The CDR3 DNA follows: TGTGCCAGCGGCCGGATGCGGGAGCTGTTTTTT. Encoded protein: CASGRMRELFF.

The chain joins TRBV5-1 to TRBJ1-2, with D uncertain. Deletions cut 5 bases from V and 2 bases from J, with 7 bases between. The CDR3 is 12 residues long. Germline V gene lookup returns CDR1 SGHRS and CDR2 YFSETQ. The CDR3: CASSQRNYGYTF. In nucleotides, the CDR3 is TGCGCCAGCAGTCAGAGAAACTATGGCTACACCTTC.

The chain's CDR3 is CASGLAGGLDTQYF. The DNA of the CDR3 is TGTGCCTCGGGACTAGCGGGAGGTTTAGATACGCAGTATTTT. The chain couples TRBV10-3 to TRBJ2-3, with 15 bases identical to TRBD2. Germline V gives CDR1 ENHRY, CDR2 SYGVKD. V shed 11 bases, J shed 5 bases, and the junction held 5 bases outside the gene matches. The CDR3 covers 14 residues.

The rearrangement links TRBV30 to TRBJ2-3; D perhaps matches TRBD2 (6 bases). The germline gives CDR1 GTSNPN, CDR2 SVGIG (reference sequence). The CDR3 extends over 16 amino acids. The V gene lost 3 bases and the J gene lost 3 bases, with 19 bases spanning the gap. CDR3 region: CAWRASEGGRTDTQYF. The CDR3, as DNA: TGTGCCTGGAGGGCGAGCGAGGGAGGTAGGACAGATACGCAGTATTTT.

The V and J genes are TRBV19 and TRBJ2-5; 9 nucleotides agree with TRBD1. CDR1 and CDR2 (germline): LNHDA, SQIVND (reference sequence). The CDR3 is made up of 15 amino acids. V shed 1 base, J shed 7 bases, and the junction held 7 bases outside the gene matches. CDR3 DNA: TGTGCCAGTAGTATAGTAGGGACAGGGTTGGTGACCCAGTACTTC. It codes for CASSIVGTGLVTQYF.

The rearrangement uses TRBV7-6 and TRBJ1-1, with D possibly TRBD1 on 5 matching bases. The CDR3 totals 16 residues. Germline V CDR1 and CDR2: SGHVS, FNYEAQ. Trimming shortened V by 2 bases and J by 5 bases, and 18 bases separated the two germline ends. The CDR3 protein is CASSLSLTDQGTEAFF. DNA of the CDR3: TGTGCCAGCAGCTTATCCTTGACAGACCAAGGGACTGAAGCTTTCTTT.

The chain joins TRBV9 to TRBJ2-2, with D maybe TRBD2 (5 bases). CDR1 and CDR2 (germline): SGDLS, YYNGEE. The CDR3 spans 16 residues. Trimming stripped 3 bases from V and 6 bases from J, with 18 bases between. CDR3 loop: CASSDPAAGSAGELFF. The CDR3 region has the DNA TGTGCCAGCAGCGACCCAGCGGCCGGTAGCGCCGGGGAGCTGTTTTTT.

This rearrangement joins TRBV5-5 to TRBJ1-1; a weak D match, TRBD1 (6 bases). Trimming took off 0 bases at V and 0 bases at J, with 15 bases between the two ends. Germline V gene data show CDR1 as SGHKS and CDR2 as YYEKEE (reference sequence). This CDR3 is built from 17 residues. The CDR3 region is CASSLGRGNLMNTEAFF. CDR3 nucleotide sequence: TGTGCCAGCAGCTTGGGCAGGGGTAACCTCATGAACACTGAAGCTTTCTTT.

The rearrangement joins TRBV2 to TRBJ2-1; 10 bases match TRBD2. The germline V gene encodes CDR1 SNHLY and CDR2 FYNNEI. The CDR3 totals 15 residues. With 4 bases clipped from V and 3 bases from J, the junction kept 3 bases outside the gene matches. CDR3 loop: CASSGGTSVYNEQFF. CDR3 bases: TGTGCCAGCAGTGGGGGGACTAGCGTCTACAATGAGCAGTTCTTC.

The V and J genes are TRBV14 and TRBJ1-1; D is unclear. Deletions cut 4 bases from V and 4 bases from J, with 10 bases between. Germline V gene data show CDR1 as SGHDN and CDR2 as FVKESK. This CDR3 is 13 amino acids long. The CDR3, as DNA: TGTGCCAGCAGCCTACATGACGGCACTGAAGCTTTCTTT. As protein: CASSLHDGTEAFF.

V usage is TRBV10-3 and J usage is TRBJ1-2; D uncertain. The V end lost 0 bases, the J end lost 5 bases, and 25 bases lay between the germline ends. CDR3 length: 19 amino acids. In germline, CDR1 is ENHRY, CDR2 SYGVKD. The CDR3 region has the DNA TGTGCCATCAGTGAGTCGCCCACCCAGCCTACCCCTCCGGGGTATGGCTACACCTTC. It codes for CAISESPTQPTPPGYGYTF.

The chain recombines TRBV29-1 with TRBJ2-3; possible D gene TRBD1, 6 bases. The germline V and J ends were trimmed by 5 bases and 2 bases, with 8 bases remaining between them. The germline CDR1 and CDR2 sequences are SQVTM and ANQGSEA. The length of the CDR3 is 12 residues. CDR3 bases: TGCAGCGTTTGGACAGACACAGATACGCAGTATTTT. Translated, it gives CSVWTDTDTQYF.

The V call is TRBV7-9, the J call TRBJ2-6; no firm D call. Deletions cut 4 bases from V and 1 base from J, with 8 bases between. The CDR3 contains 15 residues. Per germline, CDR1 SEHNR and CDR2 FQNEAQ (reference sequence). CDR3 protein: CASSSPRSGANVLTF. The CDR3 DNA follows: TGTGCCAGCAGCTCCCCCCGATCTGGGGCCAACGTCCTGACTTTC. The variable domain in full, with the rest retrieved from reference TRBV7-9 and TRBJ2-6, is DTGVSQNPRHKITKRGQNVTFRCDPISEHNRLYWYRQTLGQGPEFLTYFQNEAQLEKSRLLSDRFSAERPKGSFSTLEIQRTEQGDSAMYLCASSSPRSGANVLTFGAGSRLTVL.

The chain carries TRBV2 and TRBJ2-6; D not certain. Germline lookup yields CDR1 SNHLY and CDR2 FYNNEI. The V and J ends lost 9 bases and 3 bases respectively, with 6 bases between them. CDR3 length equals 12 residues. CDR3 coding DNA: TGTGCCAGTGTTGGTGGGGCCAACGTCCTGACTTTC. The encoded protein is CASVGGANVLTF.

Only one count was recorded for this clone. The genes are TRBV14 and TRBJ1-3; no clear D. The CDR3 loop spans 16 amino acids. V gave up 4 bases and J gave up 0 bases, with 13 bases separating them. Germline assignment: CDR1 SGHDN and CDR2 FVKESK. CDR3 DNA: TGTGCCAGCAGCCCTTACCGACACCTCTCTGGAAACACCATATATTTT. It codes for CASSPYRHLSGNTIYF.

The rearrangement uses TRBV9 and TRBJ1-1, with a tentative D call TRBD1 (5 bases). Between the trimmed V and J ends, which lost 0 bases and 3 bases, there was a span of 12 bases. The CDR3 is 15 residues long. Germline V gene sequence: CDR1 SGDLS, CDR2 YYNGEE. CDR3 sequence reads: CASSVEIRDHTEAFF. CDR3 bases: TGTGCCAGCAGCGTAGAGATCAGGGACCACACTGAAGCTTTCTTT.